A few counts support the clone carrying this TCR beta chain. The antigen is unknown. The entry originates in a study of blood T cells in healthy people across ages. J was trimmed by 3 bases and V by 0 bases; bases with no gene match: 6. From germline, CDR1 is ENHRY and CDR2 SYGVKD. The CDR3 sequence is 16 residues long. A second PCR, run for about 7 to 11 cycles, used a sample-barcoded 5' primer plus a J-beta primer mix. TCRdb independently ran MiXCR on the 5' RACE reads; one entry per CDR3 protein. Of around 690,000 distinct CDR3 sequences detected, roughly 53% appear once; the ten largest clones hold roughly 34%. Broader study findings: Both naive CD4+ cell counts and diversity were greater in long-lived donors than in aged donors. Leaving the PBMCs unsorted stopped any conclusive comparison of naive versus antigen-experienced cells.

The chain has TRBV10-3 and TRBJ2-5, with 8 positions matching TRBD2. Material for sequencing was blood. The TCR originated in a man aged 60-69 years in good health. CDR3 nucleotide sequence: TGTGCCATCAGTGAGTCGTACGGGACTAGAGAAGAGACCCAGTACTTC. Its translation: CAISESYGTREETQYF.